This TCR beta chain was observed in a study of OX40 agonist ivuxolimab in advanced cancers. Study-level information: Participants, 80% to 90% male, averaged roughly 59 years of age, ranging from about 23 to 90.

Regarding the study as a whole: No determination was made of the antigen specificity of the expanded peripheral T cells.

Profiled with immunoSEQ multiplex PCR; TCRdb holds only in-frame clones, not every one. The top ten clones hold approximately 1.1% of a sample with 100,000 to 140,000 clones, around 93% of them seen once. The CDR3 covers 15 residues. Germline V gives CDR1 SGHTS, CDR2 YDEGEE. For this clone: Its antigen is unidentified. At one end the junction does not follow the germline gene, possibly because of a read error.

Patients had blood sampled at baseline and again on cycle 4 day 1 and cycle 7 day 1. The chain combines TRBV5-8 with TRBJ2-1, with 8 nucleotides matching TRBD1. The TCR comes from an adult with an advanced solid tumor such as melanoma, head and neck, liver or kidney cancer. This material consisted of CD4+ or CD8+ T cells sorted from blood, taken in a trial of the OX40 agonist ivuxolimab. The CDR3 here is CASSEDRVSDNEQFF. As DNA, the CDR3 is TGTGCCAGCAGCGAGGACAGGGTCTCCGACAATGAGCAGTTCTTC.